Detailed here is one T cell receptor beta chain. No antigen is known for it. TCRdb re-called the RT-PCR reads with MiXCR, one entry per CDR3 protein. Among fewer than 200,000 distinct CDR3 sequences, approximately 9.2% were seen once, and the ten largest hold 11%. This sample was included in a study of response to subunit inactivated influenza vaccine. The study's findings and limits: Researchers suggested that each seasonal influenza vaccination recruits few new T cells.

The V and J ends lost 0 bases and 4 bases, in that order; junction bases with no gene match: 8. From germline, CDR1 is LGHNA and CDR2 YNFKEQ. The CDR3 runs to 17 residues. Source: non-naive T cells sorted from PBMCs, taken on the day of vaccination. The TCR was taken from a man between 45 and 60 years old who received an inactivated influenza vaccine. The chain employs TRBV4-2 and TRBJ2-5, with 10 positions matching TRBD2. DNA of the CDR3: TGTGCCAGCAGCCAAGATCCTAGCGGGAGATCCCCAGAGACCCAGTACTTC. Amino acid sequence: CASSQDPSGRSPETQYF.